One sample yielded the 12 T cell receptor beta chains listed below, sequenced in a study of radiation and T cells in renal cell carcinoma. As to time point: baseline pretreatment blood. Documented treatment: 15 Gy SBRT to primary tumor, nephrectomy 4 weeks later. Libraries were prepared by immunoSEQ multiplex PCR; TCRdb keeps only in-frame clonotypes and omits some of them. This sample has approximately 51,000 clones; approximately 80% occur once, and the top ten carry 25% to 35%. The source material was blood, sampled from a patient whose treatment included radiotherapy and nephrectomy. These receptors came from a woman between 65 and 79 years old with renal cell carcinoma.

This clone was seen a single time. CDR3 sequence reads: CASSLGVREGPQHF. CDR3 bases: TGTGCCAGCAGCTTGGGTGTCCGGGAAGGGCCCCAGCATTTT. The rearrangement uses TRBV5-6 and TRBJ1-5; D unclear. V was trimmed by 0 bases and J by 9 bases, leaving 13 bases between them. The CDR3 runs to 14 residues. CDR1 SGHDT and CDR2 YYEEEE come from the germline V gene.

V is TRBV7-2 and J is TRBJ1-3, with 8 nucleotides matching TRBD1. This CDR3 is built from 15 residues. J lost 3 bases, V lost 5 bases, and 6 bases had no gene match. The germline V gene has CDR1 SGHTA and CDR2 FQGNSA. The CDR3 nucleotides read TGTGCCAGCAGCCCGGGACAGGCCATTGGAAACACCATATATTTT. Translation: CASSPGQAIGNTIYF.

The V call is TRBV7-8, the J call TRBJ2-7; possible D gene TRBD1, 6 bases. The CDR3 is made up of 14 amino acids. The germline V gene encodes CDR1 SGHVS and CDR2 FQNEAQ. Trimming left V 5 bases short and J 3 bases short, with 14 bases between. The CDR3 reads CASSLGQGRYEQYF. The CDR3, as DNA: TGTGCCAGCAGCCTTGGGCAGGGGCGCTACGAGCAGTACTTC.

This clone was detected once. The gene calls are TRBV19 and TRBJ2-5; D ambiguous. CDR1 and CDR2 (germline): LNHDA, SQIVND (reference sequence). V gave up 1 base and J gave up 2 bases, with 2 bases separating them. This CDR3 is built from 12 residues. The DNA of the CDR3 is TGTGCCAGTAGTATAGGGCAAGAGACCCAGTACTTC. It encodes CASSIGQETQYF.

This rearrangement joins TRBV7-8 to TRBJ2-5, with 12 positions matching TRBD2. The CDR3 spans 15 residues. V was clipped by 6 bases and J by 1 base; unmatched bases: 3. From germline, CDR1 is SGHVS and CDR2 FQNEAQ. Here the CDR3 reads CASRPTSGSQETQYF. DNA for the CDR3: TGTGCCAGCAGACCGACTAGCGGGAGCCAAGAGACCCAGTACTTC.

The CDR3 DNA is TGTGCCAGTCATAAGCGGGACACATACACCGGGGAGCTGTTTTTT. This gives the protein CASHKRDTYTGELFF. The V call is TRBV19, the J call TRBJ2-2; the D gene is possibly TRBD2 (7 bases). Trimming removed 8 bases from V and 3 bases from J, with 16 bases in between. Per germline, CDR1 LNHDA and CDR2 SQIVND (reference sequence). The CDR3 loop spans 15 amino acids.

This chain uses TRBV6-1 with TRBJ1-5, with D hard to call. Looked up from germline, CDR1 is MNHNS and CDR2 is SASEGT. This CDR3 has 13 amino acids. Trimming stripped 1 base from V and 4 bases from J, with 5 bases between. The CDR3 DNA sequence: TGTGCCAGCAGTGAAGTGGGGAATCAGCCCCAGCATTTT. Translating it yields CASSEVGNQPQHF.

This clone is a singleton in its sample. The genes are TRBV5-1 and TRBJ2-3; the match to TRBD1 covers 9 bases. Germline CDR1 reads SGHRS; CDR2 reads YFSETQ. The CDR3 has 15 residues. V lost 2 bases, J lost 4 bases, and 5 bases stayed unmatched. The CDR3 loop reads CASSFRTGVADTQYF. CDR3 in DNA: TGCGCCAGCAGCTTCCGGACAGGGGTGGCAGATACGCAGTATTTT.

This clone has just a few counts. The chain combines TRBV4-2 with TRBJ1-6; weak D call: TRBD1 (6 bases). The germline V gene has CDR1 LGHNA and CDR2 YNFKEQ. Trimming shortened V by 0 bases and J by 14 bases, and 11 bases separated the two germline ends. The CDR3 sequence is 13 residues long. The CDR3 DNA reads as TGTGCCAGCAGCCAAGAAGGGGGGATAGCCCTCCACTTT. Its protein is CASSQEGGIALHF.

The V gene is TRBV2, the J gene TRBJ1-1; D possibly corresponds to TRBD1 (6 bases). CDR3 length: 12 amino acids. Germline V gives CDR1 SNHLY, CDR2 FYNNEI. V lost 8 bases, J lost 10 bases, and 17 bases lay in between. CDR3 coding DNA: TGTGCCAGCCTAAAGGGGGTCCGAGGAGCTTTCTTT. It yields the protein CASLKGVRGAFF.

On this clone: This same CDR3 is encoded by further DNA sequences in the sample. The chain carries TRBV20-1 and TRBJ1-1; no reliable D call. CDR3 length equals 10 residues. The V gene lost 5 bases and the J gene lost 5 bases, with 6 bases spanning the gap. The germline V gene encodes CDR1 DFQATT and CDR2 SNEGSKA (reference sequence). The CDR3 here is CSALETEAFF. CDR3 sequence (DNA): TGCAGTGCTCTGGAGACTGAAGCTTTCTTT.

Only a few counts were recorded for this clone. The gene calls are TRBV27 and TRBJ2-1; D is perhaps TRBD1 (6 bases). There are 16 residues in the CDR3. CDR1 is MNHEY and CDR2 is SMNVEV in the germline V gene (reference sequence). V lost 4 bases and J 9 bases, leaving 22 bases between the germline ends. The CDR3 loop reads CASSSTGTRWRSEQFF. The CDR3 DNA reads TGTGCCAGCAGTTCCACAGGGACCCGCTGGCGGTCTGAGCAGTTCTTC.